Shown below are 14 T cell receptor beta chains from a single sample sequenced in a study of CD8+CD57+ T cells in acquired aplastic anemia (dated by TCRdb to 2017 to 2018). The instrument given in TCRdb is Illumina HiSeq 2000. Genomic DNA was used as template for profiling of TCR beta VDJ combinations and CDR3 sequences. TCRdb passed the public sequencing reads through fastp at Q25 and MiXCR, retaining productive beta sequences. Rows are unified per CDR3 protein, each entry keeping the most common DNA and genes. For this sample the table gives fewer than 300,000 distinct CDR3 sequences, of which 70% to 85% were detected only once. Of the sample, 40% to 55% falls within the top ten clones. Patients chosen for sequencing had shown expansion of CD8+CD57+ cells by flow cytometry. The sequenced material came from sorted CD4+, CD8+, or CD8+CD57+ T cells (not recorded which) from PBMCs. Every receptor here comes from a human donor with aplastic anemia.

This chain uses TRBV7-2 with TRBJ1-2, with TRBD1 matching over 9 bases. Per the germline V gene, CDR1 is SGHTA and CDR2 is FQGNSA. Losses at the gene ends were 3 bases for V and 8 bases for J; bases not matched to a gene: 4. The CDR3 is made up of 13 amino acids. CDR3 DNA sequence: TGTGCCAGCAGCTTGGACAGGGGTGCCGGCTACACCTTC. Residues: CASSLDRGAGYTF. Supplemented by reference TRBV7-2 and TRBJ1-2, the full variable domain reads GAGVSQSPSNKVTEKGKDVELRCDPISGHTALYWYRQSLGQGLEFLIYFQGNSAPDKSGLPSDRFSAERTGGSVSTLTIQRTQQEDSAVYLCASSLDRGAGYTFGSGTRLTVV.

Note on this clonotype: The junction differs from germline at one of its ends, possibly a read error. The chain couples TRBV7-8 to TRBJ2-7, with 11 positions matching TRBD2. CDR3 length: 14 amino acids. The germline gives CDR1 SGHVS, CDR2 FQNEAQ. The CDR3 DNA is TGTGCCAGCAACTTAGCGGGAGGGGCCGATGAGCAGTACTTC. This codes for CASNLAGGADEQYF. The variable domain in full, completed from reference TRBV7-8 and TRBJ2-7, reads GAGVSQSPRYKVAKRGQDVALRCDPISGHVSLFWYQQALGQGPEFLTYFQNEAQLDKSGLPSDRFFAERPEGSVSTLKIQRTQQEDSAVYLCASNLAGGADEQYFGPGTRLTVT.

This clonotype was counted only a few times. This may be a read error: a much more frequent sequence differs by one nucleotide. The rearrangement links TRBV9 to TRBJ1-1, with a weak D call TRBD1 (6 bases). Germline assignment: CDR1 SGDLS and CDR2 YYNGEE. The CDR3 sequence is 15 residues long. Trimming removed 3 bases from V and 4 bases from J, with 16 bases in between. CDR3 in DNA: TGTGCCAGCAGCGGGGGGGGGGCTGGGAGCACTGAAGCTTTCTTT. This gives the protein CASSGGGAGSTEAFF.

The chain has TRBV20-1 and TRBJ2-1; no reliable D call. Germline V lookup: CDR1 DFQATT, CDR2 SNEGSKA (reference sequence). The CDR3 consists of 14 residues. V was pared by 8 bases and J by 7 bases, with 21 bases between. The CDR3 loop reads CSTSKDRLLNEQFF. The CDR3 DNA follows: TGCAGTACGTCGAAGGACCGTCTTCTGAATGAGCAGTTCTTC.

This sequence joins TRBV7-3 and TRBJ2-6; 7 bases are shared with TRBD2. The CDR3 is 17 residues long. V shed 7 bases, J shed 11 bases, and the junction held 20 bases outside the gene matches. Germline V lookup: CDR1 SGHTA, CDR2 FQGTGA. Here the CDR3 reads CASTLGRGPSGAYVLTF. The CDR3 DNA reads as TGTGCCAGCACCCTAGGGAGGGGCCCCTCTGGGGCGTACGTCCTGACTTTC.

V and J are TRBV7-8 and TRBJ2-7, with 9 positions matching TRBD1. Germline V lookup: CDR1 SGHVS, CDR2 FQNEAQ. V was clipped by 3 bases and J by 6 bases; unmatched bases: 15. CDR3 length equals 17 residues. In nucleotides, the CDR3 is TGTGCCAGCAGCTTTCATCCAGACGGGACAGGGTCTGTCGAGCAGTACGTC. The encoded protein is CASSFHPDGTGSVEQYV.

On this clonotype: The CDR3 does not end in the conserved phenylalanine or tryptophan, so this is likely a read error. It is unclear where the CDR3 begins or ends on the DNA, so no DNA is shown, and the CDR3 is as TCRdb lists it. The V call is TRBV7-8, the J call TRBJ2-3; the D call TRBD2 from the table was never checked on the DNA. Per the germline V gene, CDR1 is SGHVS and CDR2 is FQNEAQ. The length of the CDR3 is 13 amino acids, counting both ends. The chain's CDR3 is CASSLLGGPAPQY.

This rearrangement joins TRBV2 to TRBJ2-1, with 7 bases lining up with TRBD2. Germline assignment: CDR1 SNHLY and CDR2 FYNNEI. The CDR3 consists of 13 residues. Unmatched junction bases numbered 5, after V lost 4 bases and J lost 8 bases. In DNA, the CDR3 is TGTGCCAGCAGTGCGGGGGGAAACCATGAGCAGTTCTTC. Amino acid sequence: CASSAGGNHEQFF. The whole variable domain, filled in from reference TRBV2 and TRBJ2-1, reads EPEVTQTPSHQVTQMGQEVILRCVPISNHLYFYWYRQILGQKVEFLVSFYNNEISEKSEIFDDQFSVERPDGSNFTLKIRSTKLEDSAMYFCASSAGGNHEQFFGPGTRLTVL.

With respect to this clonotype: Because the CDR3 is missing its conserved closing phenylalanine or tryptophan, this is likely a read error. No DNA is shown, since the ends of the CDR3 on it are uncertain; the CDR3 is the one TCRdb lists. The J gene is TRBJ2-3, the V gene TRBV7-2; TRBD2 was called by the table and not checked on the DNA. CDR1 is SGHTA and CDR2 is FQGNSA in the germline V gene. The CDR3 adds up to 12 amino acids, both ends counted. CDR3 in amino acids: CASSLAGDPDNQ.

Details on this clonotype: A read error is likely, as this CDR3 ends without the conserved phenylalanine or tryptophan. No DNA is shown, since the ends of the CDR3 on it are uncertain; the CDR3 is the one TCRdb lists. The V and J genes are TRBV7-8 and TRBJ2-3. The CDR3 extends over 12 residues, inclusive of both ends. The V gene's germline CDR1 is SGHVS and CDR2 FQNEAQ. The CDR3 is CASSVRPDGQYL.

A single count supports this clonotype. The germline gene is not matched at one end of the junction; a read error may be the cause. The rearrangement joins TRBV9 to TRBJ2-3, with a weak D call TRBD1 (5 bases). This CDR3 is 15 amino acids long. CDR1 is SGDLS, CDR2 YYNGEE, per germline. CDR3 sequence: CASSRGRNIQDTEYF. The CDR3 DNA reads as TGTGCCAGCAGCAGGGGTAGGAACATTCAAGATACGGAGTATTTT.

In this sample, this clonotype turned up once. The rearrangement uses TRBV7-9 and TRBJ2-1; TRBD1 matches at 10 bases. The CDR3 totals 16 residues. The V gene end was trimmed by 5 bases and the J gene end by 13 bases; junction bases not matched to a gene: 17. Germline V gene lookup returns CDR1 SEHNR and CDR2 FQNEAQ (reference sequence). The chain's CDR3 is CASSQGDRGWDDGQFF. The CDR3 bases are TGTGCCAGCAGCCAGGGGGACAGGGGCTGGGACGATGGCCAGTTCTTC.

The rearrangement joins TRBV7-4 to TRBJ1-1; no clear D. This CDR3 is 15 amino acids long. The germline gives CDR1 SGHVT, CDR2 SQSDAQ. The V end was cut by 6 bases, the J end by 14 bases, with 28 bases between. CDR3 bases: TGTGCCAGCAGTGTAGTGGTTACGAGGAGAGCGTCGGGCTTCTTT. It is translated as CASSVVVTRRASGFF.

Remarks on this clonotype: The junction does not match germline at one end; this may be a read error. The chain employs TRBV2 and TRBJ1-1; perhaps TRBD1 as D (5 bases). This CDR3 is built from 14 residues. CDR1 SNHLY and CDR2 FYNNEI come from the germline V gene. CDR3 coding DNA: TGTGCCAGCGGCGGGGAATGCAGGGATACTGAAGCTTTCTTC. The encoded protein is CASGGECRDTEAFF.